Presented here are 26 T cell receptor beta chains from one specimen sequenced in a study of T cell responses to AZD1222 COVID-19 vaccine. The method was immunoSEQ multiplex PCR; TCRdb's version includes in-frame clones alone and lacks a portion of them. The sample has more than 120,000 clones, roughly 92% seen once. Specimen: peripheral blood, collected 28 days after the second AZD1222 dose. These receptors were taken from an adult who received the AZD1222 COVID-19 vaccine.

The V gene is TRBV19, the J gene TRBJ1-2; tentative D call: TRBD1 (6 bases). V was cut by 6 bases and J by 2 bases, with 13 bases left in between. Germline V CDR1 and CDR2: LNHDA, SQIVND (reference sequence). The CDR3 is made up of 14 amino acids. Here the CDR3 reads CASRTGRDNYGYTF. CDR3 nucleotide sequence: TGTGCCAGTAGGACAGGCAGGGACAACTATGGCTACACCTTC.

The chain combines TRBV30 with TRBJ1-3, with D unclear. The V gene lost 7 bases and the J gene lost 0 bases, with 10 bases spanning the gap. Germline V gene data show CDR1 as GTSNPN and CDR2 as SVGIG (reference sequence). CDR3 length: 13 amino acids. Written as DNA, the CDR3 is TGTGCCTCCCAGACAAGCTCTGGAAACACCATATATTTT. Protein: CASQTSSGNTIYF.

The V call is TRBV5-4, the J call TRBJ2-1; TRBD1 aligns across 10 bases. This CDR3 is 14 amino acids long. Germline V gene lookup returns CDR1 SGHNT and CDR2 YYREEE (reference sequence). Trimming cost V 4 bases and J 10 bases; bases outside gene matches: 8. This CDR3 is CASSLETGGVEQFF. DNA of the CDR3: TGTGCCAGCAGCCTAGAGACAGGGGGCGTCGAGCAGTTCTTC. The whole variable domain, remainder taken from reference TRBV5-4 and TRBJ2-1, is ETGVTQSPTHLIKTRGQQVTLRCSSQSGHNTVSWYQQALGQGPQFIFQYYREEENGRGNFPPRFSGLQFPNYSSELNVNALELDDSALYLCASSLETGGVEQFFGPGTRLTVL.

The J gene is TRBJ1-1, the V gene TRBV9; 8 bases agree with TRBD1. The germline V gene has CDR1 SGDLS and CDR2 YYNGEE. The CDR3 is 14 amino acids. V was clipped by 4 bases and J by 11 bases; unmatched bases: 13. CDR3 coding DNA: TGTGCCAGCAGCTCACTTTTCCAGGGGGCTGCCGCTTTCTTT. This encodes CASSSLFQGAAAFF.

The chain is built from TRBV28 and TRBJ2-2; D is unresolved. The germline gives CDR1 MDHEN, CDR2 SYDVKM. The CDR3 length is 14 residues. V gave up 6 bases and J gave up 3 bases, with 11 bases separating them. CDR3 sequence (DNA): TGTGCCAGCAGACGTCCGCCGTACACCGGGGAGCTGTTTTTT. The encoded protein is CASRRPPYTGELFF.

DNA for the CDR3: TGCGCCAGCAGCTTCCCGGACAGGGCCTACAATGAGCAGTTCTTC. Protein sequence: CASSFPDRAYNEQFF. V gene TRBV5-1 combines with J gene TRBJ2-1; 8 bases are shared with TRBD1. The CDR3 runs to 15 residues. Germline V lookup: CDR1 SGHRS, CDR2 YFSETQ. The J segment lost 2 bases and the V segment lost 2 bases, leaving 3 bases of the junction unmatched.

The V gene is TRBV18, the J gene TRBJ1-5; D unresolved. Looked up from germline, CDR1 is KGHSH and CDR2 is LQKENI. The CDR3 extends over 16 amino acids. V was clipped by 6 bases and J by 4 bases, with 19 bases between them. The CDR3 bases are TGTGCCAGCTCTCCCGAGTTCGGACGGAAGAATCAGCCCCAGCATTTT. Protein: CASSPEFGRKNQPQHF.

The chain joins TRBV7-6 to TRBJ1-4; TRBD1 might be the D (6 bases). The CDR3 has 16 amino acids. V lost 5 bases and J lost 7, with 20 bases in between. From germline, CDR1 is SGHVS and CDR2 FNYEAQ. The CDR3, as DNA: TGTGCCAGCAGCCTCCAACAGGCGGGGGGCCGTGAAAAACTGTTTTTT. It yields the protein CASSLQQAGGREKLFF.

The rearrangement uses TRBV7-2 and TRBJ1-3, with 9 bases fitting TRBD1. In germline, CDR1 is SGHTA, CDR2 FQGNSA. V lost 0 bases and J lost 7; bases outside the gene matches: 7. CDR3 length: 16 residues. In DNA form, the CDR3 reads TGTGCCAGCAGCTTAGCCGGGACAGGGTCCTATAACACCATATATTTT. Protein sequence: CASSLAGTGSYNTIYF. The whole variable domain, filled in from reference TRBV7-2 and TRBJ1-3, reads GAGVSQSPSNKVTEKGKDVELRCDPISGHTALYWYRQSLGQGLEFLIYFQGNSAPDKSGLPSDRFSAERTGGSVSTLTIQRTQQEDSAVYLCASSLAGTGSYNTIYFGEGSWLTVV.

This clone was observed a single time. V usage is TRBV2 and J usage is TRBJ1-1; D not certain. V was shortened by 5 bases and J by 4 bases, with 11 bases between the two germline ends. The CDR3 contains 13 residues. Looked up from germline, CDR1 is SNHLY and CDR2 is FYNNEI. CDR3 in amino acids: CASSTLLGTEAFF. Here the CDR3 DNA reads TGTGCCAGCAGTACCCTTTTGGGCACTGAAGCTTTCTTT. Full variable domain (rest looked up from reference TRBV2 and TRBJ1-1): EPEVTQTPSHQVTQMGQEVILRCVPISNHLYFYWYRQILGQKVEFLVSFYNNEISEKSEIFDDQFSVERPDGSNFTLKIRSTKLEDSAMYFCASSTLLGTEAFFGQGTRLTVV.

Written as DNA, the CDR3 is TGTGCTAGTGGCCAGGGGGGGCACTATGGCTACACCTTC. Its protein product is CASGQGGHYGYTF. V and J are TRBV12-5 and TRBJ1-2, with 7 bases matching TRBD1. CDR1 LGHNT and CDR2 FRNRAP come from the germline V gene. The ends lost 6 bases at V and 3 bases at J; junction bases unmatched: 4. The CDR3 is made up of 13 amino acids. Complete variable domain (other parts from reference TRBV12-5 and TRBJ1-2): DARVTQTPRHKVTEMGQEVTMRCQPILGHNTVFWYRQTMMQGLELLAYFRNRAPLDDSGMPKDRFSAEMPDATLATLKIQPSEPRDSAVYFCASGQGGHYGYTFGSGTRLTVV.

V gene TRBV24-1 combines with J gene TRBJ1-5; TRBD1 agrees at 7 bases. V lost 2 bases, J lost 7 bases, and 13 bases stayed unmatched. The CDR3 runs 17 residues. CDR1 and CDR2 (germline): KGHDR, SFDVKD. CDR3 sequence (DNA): TGTGCCACCAGTGATTCGGGCAGGGGGAAGATCGGACAGCCCCAGCATTTT. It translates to CATSDSGRGKIGQPQHF.

The CDR3 DNA is TGTGCCAGCAGCGTTAGCAGGGCCGAACATGGCTACACCTTC. Its translation is CASSVSRAEHGYTF. The J gene is TRBJ1-2, the V gene TRBV9; D is perhaps TRBD1 (5 bases). Germline V gene lookup returns CDR1 SGDLS and CDR2 YYNGEE. The CDR3 covers 14 residues. The V end was cut by 2 bases, the J end by 6 bases, with 14 bases between.

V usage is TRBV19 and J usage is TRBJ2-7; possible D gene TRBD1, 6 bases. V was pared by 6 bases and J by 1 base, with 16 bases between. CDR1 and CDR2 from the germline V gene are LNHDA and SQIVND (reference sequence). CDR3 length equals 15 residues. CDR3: CASRGAVTGSYEQYF. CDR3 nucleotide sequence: TGTGCCAGTAGGGGGGCGGTAACAGGTTCCTACGAGCAGTACTTC.

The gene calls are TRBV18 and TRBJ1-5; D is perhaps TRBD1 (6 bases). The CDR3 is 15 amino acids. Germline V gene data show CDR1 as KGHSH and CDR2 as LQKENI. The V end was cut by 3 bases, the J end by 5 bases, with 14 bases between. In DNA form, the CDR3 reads TGTGCCAGCTCACCTCCCCCTGGGGGGCATCAGCCCCAGCATTTT. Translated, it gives CASSPPPGGHQPQHF.

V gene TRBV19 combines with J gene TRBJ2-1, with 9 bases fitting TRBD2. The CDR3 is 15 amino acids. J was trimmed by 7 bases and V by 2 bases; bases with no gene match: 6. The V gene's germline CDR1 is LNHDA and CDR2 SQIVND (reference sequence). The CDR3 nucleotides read TGTGCCAGTAGTATAAACCCTAGCGGGGCGAATGAGCAGTTCTTC. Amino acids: CASSINPSGANEQFF.

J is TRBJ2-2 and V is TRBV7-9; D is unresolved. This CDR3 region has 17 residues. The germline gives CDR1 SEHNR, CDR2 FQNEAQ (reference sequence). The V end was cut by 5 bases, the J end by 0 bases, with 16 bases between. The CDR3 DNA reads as TGTGCCAGCAGCCCCGGCCTGGTACCAACGAACACCGGGGAGCTGTTTTTT. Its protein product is CASSPGLVPTNTGELFF.

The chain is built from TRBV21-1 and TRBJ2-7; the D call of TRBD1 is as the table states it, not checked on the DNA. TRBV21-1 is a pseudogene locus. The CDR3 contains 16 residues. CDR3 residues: CASSKQSRDISYEQYV. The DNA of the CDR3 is TGTGCCAGCAGCAAACAATCCCGGGACATCTCCTACGAGCAGTACGTC.

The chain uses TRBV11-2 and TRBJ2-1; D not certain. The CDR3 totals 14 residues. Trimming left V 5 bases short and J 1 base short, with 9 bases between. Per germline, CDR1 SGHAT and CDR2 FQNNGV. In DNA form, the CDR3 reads TGTGCCAGCAGCCCCCAGATATCCTACAATGAGCAGTTCTTC. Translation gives CASSPQISYNEQFF.

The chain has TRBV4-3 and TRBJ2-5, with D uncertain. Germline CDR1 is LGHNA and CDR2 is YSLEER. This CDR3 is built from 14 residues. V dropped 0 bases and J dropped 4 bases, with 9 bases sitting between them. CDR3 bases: TGCGCCAGCAGCCAAGATGTGCGACGAGAGACCCAGTACTTC. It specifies CASSQDVRRETQYF.

Here the CDR3 reads CASSLNRERGYTF. CDR3 nucleotides: TGCGCCAGCAGCTTGAATAGGGAGAGGGGCTACACCTTC. The rearrangement joins TRBV5-1 to TRBJ1-2, with unresolved D. Germline CDR1 reads SGHRS; CDR2 reads YFSETQ. The CDR3 is made up of 13 amino acids. The V end lost 1 base, the J end lost 8 bases, and 12 bases lay between the germline ends.

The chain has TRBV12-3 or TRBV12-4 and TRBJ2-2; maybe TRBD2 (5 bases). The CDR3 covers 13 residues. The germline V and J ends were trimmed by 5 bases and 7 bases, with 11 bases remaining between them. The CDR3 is CASSLGLIGELFF. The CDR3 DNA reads TGTGCCAGCAGTCTCGGACTTATCGGGGAGCTGTTTTTT.

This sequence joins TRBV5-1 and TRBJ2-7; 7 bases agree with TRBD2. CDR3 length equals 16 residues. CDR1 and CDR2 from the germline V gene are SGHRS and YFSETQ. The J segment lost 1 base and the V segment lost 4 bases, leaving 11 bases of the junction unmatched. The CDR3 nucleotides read TGCGCCAGCAGCCCTTATAGCGGGCGACCTTCCTACGAGCAGTACGTC. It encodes CASSPYSGRPSYEQYV.

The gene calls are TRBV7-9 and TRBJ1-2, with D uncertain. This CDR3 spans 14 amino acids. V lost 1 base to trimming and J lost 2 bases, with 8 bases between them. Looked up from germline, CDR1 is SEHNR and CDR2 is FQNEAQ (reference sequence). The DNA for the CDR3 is TGTGCCAGCAGCTTAGAGGTCCAGAACTATGGCTACACCTTC. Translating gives CASSLEVQNYGYTF.

In nucleotides, the CDR3 is TGTGCCAGCAGTTTTCTTAACACCGGGGAGCTGTTTTTT. Translation: CASSFLNTGELFF. The chain employs TRBV6-1 and TRBJ2-2; D is uncertain. V lost 5 bases and J 2 bases, leaving 6 bases between the germline ends. CDR3 length: 13 residues. In germline, CDR1 is MNHNS, CDR2 SASEGT.

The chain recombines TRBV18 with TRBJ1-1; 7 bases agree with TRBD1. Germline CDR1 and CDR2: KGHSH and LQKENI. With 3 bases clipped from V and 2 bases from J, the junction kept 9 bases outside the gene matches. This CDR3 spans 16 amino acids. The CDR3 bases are TGTGCCAGCTCACCCAGGGACAGAAACTTTAACACTGAAGCTTTCTTT. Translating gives CASSPRDRNFNTEAFF.